This TCR beta chain was recorded in a study of T cell responses to AZD1222 COVID-19 vaccine. Notes on the study in general: Among the donors, most were white British and more were female, and clonal diversity was possibly underestimated.

The CDR3 totals 15 residues. The V gene end was trimmed by 4 bases and the J gene end by 4 bases; junction bases not matched to a gene: 9. Germline V CDR1 and CDR2: SNHLY, FYNNEI. Sequencing used immunoSEQ multiplex PCR; TCRdb keeps in-frame clones, though not all of them. Seen here are around 200,000 clones, roughly 94% observed once, and the top ten hold roughly 1.5%. As to this clone: The antigen is not known.

Sequencing was performed on peripheral blood, taken 28 days after the second AZD1222 dose. The V call is TRBV2, the J call TRBJ2-7, with TRBD1 identical over 8 bases. This receptor was identified in an adult who received the AZD1222 COVID-19 vaccine. The CDR3 protein is CASSGFGRGPYEQYF. CDR3 DNA sequence: TGTGCCAGCAGTGGGTTTGGCAGGGGGCCTTACGAGCAGTACTTC. Filled out from reference TRBV2 and TRBJ2-7, the complete variable domain reads EPEVTQTPSHQVTQMGQEVILRCVPISNHLYFYWYRQILGQKVEFLVSFYNNEISEKSEIFDDQFSVERPDGSNFTLKIRSTKLEDSAMYFCASSGFGRGPYEQYFGPGTRLTVT.